The subject of this entry is one T cell receptor beta chain. Trimming removed 3 bases from V and 9 bases from J, with 13 bases in between. The CDR3 length is 14 residues. Germline-derived CDR1 and CDR2 are SGDLS and YYNGEE. This specimen belongs to a study of blood T cell repertoires in COVID-19. Study in general: Donors in the United States, Italy and Spain gave samples during acute or convalescent COVID-19. Sample material is recorded as cDNA or gDNA derived from T cells, B-cell-depleted T cells, or PBMCs.

In the authors' workflow: The assay estimated nucleated cells by amplifying reference gene primers. Profiling relied on immunoSEQ multiplex PCR, and the TCRdb table lists in-frame clones only, not all of them. That table is the source of V, J and clone size, and D and trimming were worked out from the DNA. The table includes some 290,000 clones, around 78% detected once. The chain links TRBV9 to TRBJ1-6; possibly TRBD1 for D (5 bases). Sequenced: peripheral blood. This sequence originates from a man aged 60 to 69 who had recovered from COVID-19. The CDR3 nucleotides read TGTGCCAGCAGCGCGACGGGGGGTGGTTCACCCCTCCACTTT. Protein: CASSATGGGSPLHF.